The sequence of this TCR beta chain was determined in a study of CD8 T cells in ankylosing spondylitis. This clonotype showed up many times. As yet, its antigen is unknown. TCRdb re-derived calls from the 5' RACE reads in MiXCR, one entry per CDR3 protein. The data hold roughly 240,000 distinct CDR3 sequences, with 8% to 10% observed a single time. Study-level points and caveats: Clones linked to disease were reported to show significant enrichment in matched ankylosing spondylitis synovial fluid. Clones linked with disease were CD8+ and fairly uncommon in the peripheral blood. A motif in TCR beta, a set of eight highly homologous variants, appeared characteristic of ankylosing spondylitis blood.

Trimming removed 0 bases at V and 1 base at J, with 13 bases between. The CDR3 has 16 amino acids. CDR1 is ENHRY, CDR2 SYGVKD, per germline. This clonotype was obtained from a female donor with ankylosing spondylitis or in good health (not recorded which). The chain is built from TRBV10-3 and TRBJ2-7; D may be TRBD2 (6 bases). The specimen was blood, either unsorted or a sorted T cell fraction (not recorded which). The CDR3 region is CAISESGARESYEQYF. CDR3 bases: TGTGCCATCAGTGAGTCAGGGGCCCGGGAGTCCTACGAGCAGTACTTC.